What follows are 16 T cell receptor beta chains derived from one specimen sequenced in a study of T cell repertoires in aging, cancer and after chemotherapy. Rearranged V-D-J TRB sequences were amplified with a mixed TRB-A/B primer pool. MiXCR was run by TCRdb on the multiplex PCR reads, yielding one entry per CDR3 protein. The data hold under 5,000 distinct CDR3 sequences, with about 31% observed a single time. The template was genomic DNA from peripheral blood, not RNA. Sequencing used blood. The source is a human donor in good health.

Written as DNA, the CDR3 is TGTGCCAGCAGCTTCAGGGGACAGGGGACTGGCTACACCTTC. This codes for CASSFRGQGTGYTF. The rearrangement uses TRBV5-4 and TRBJ1-2; 10 bases line up with TRBD1. CDR3 length: 14 residues. The ends lost 2 bases at V and 7 bases at J; junction bases unmatched: 5. Germline lookup yields CDR1 SGHNT and CDR2 YYREEE (reference sequence).

This chain uses TRBV30 with TRBJ1-1; D remains ambiguous. The CDR3 length is 14 residues. The V gene lost 3 bases and the J gene lost 4 bases, with 15 bases spanning the gap. Germline values: CDR1 GTSNPN, CDR2 SVGIG (reference sequence). The CDR3 here is CAWSPGYGGTEAFF. The CDR3 bases are TGTGCCTGGAGCCCGGGATATGGAGGCACTGAAGCTTTCTTT.

V usage is TRBV20-1 and J usage is TRBJ1-2; 10 bases line up with TRBD1. Germline V gives CDR1 DFQATT, CDR2 SNEGSKA (reference sequence). This CDR3 comprises 12 residues. J gave up 9 bases and V 4 bases, and 5 bases lay outside the gene matches. The CDR3 nucleotides read TGCAGTGCTACCTTGGGACAGGGGCGCTACACCTTC. Protein sequence: CSATLGQGRYTF.

Relative to its sample, this clonotype is medium-sized. V gene TRBV29-1 combines with J gene TRBJ2-3; 8 nucleotides match TRBD2. This CDR3 comprises 18 residues. V was clipped by 6 bases and J by 0 bases; unmatched bases: 17. CDR1 is SQVTM and CDR2 is ANQGSEA in the germline V gene. The CDR3 region is CSVAGPNPRGDSTDTQYF. The CDR3 nucleotides read TGCAGCGTGGCTGGACCGAACCCGCGGGGGGATAGCACAGATACGCAGTATTTT.

This clonotype has a handful of counts. The chain joins TRBV7-9 to TRBJ1-4; D may be TRBD1 (6 bases). Trimming shortened V by 2 bases and J by 1 base, and 14 bases separated the two germline ends. CDR3 length equals 17 residues. Germline V gene data show CDR1 as SEHNR and CDR2 as FQNEAQ (reference sequence). The CDR3 region has the DNA TGTGCCAGCAGCTTAAGTGGGGGCCCTTTAACTAATGAAAAACTGTTTTTT. This gives the protein CASSLSGGPLTNEKLFF.

This clonotype counts as medium-sized. The CDR3 sequence: CACLPLGLARNNEQFF. The CDR3, as DNA: TGTGCCTGTCTCCCTCTGGGACTAGCGAGGAACAATGAGCAGTTCTTC. The chain uses TRBV30 and TRBJ2-1, with TRBD2 matching 10 bases. In germline, CDR1 is GTSNPN, CDR2 SVGIG (reference sequence). The junction had 13 bases not matched to a gene; V was cut back by 6 bases and J by 5 bases. The CDR3 runs to 16 residues.

This clonotype rates as medium-sized. The J gene is TRBJ2-7, the V gene TRBV6-5; 7 bases agree with TRBD1. There are 15 residues in the CDR3. V shed 0 bases and J 4 bases; nucleotides not matched to a gene: 6. CDR1 is MNHEY, CDR2 SVGAGI, per germline. The CDR3 DNA is TGTGCCAGCAGTTACTCAATTACACAGGGGTACGAGCAGTACTTC. It encodes CASSYSITQGYEQYF.

This clonotype was seen only a few times. The genes are TRBV12-3 or TRBV12-4 and TRBJ1-1; possibly TRBD1 for D (5 bases). Trimming stripped 4 bases from V and 3 bases from J, with 12 bases between. The CDR3 has 14 residues. CDR3 sequence reads: CASSYSTRDTEAFF. The CDR3 DNA follows: TGTGCCAGCAGTTACTCCACCAGGGACACTGAAGCTTTCTTT.

V and J are TRBV6-5 and TRBJ1-3; tentative D call: TRBD1 (5 bases). In germline, CDR1 is MNHEY, CDR2 SVGAGI. The CDR3 runs 17 residues. V lost 0 bases to trimming and J lost 0 bases, with 12 bases between them. The CDR3 spells CASSYSWGRLSGNTIYF. The CDR3 nucleotides are TGTGCCAGCAGTTACTCTTGGGGACGTCTCTCTGGAAACACCATATATTTT.

V usage is TRBV5-1 and J usage is TRBJ2-7, with D unresolved. The V gene's germline CDR1 is SGHRS and CDR2 YFSETQ. Trimming took off 2 bases at V and 6 bases at J, with 12 bases between the two ends. CDR3 length equals 13 residues. Here the CDR3 reads CASSLGGYFEQYF. The DNA of the CDR3 is TGCGCCAGCAGCTTAGGCGGATACTTCGAGCAGTACTTC.

In this sample, this clonotype is medium-sized. The rearrangement uses TRBV19 and TRBJ2-6, with D possibly being TRBD2 (6 bases). Trimming took off 5 bases at V and 0 bases at J, with 17 bases between the two ends. CDR1 LNHDA and CDR2 SQIVND come from the germline V gene (reference sequence). The CDR3 length is 18 residues. The CDR3 DNA sequence: TGTGCCAGTAGTCCCCGCGGAGGGGTCGCCTCTGGGGCCAACGTCCTGACTTTC. Its protein product is CASSPRGGVASGANVLTF.

This clonotype is labeled as medium-sized. The chain couples TRBV19 to TRBJ2-3, with TRBD1 identical over 7 bases. The CDR3 contains 14 residues. Trimming at V came to 6 bases and at J to 2 bases, leaving 5 bases not matched to a gene. Germline V gene lookup returns CDR1 LNHDA and CDR2 SQIVND (reference sequence). CDR3 residues: CASRPTGITDTQYF. In nucleotides, the CDR3 is TGTGCCAGTAGACCGACAGGGATCACAGATACGCAGTATTTT.

By sample fraction, this clonotype is medium-sized. The rearrangement joins TRBV29-1 to TRBJ1-2, with TRBD1 matching 7 bases. The length of the CDR3 is 11 residues. The V and J ends lost 5 bases and 6 bases, in that order; junction bases with no gene match: 3. Germline lookup yields CDR1 SQVTM and CDR2 ANQGSEA. The CDR3 protein is CSVHGQDGYTF. DNA for the CDR3: TGCAGCGTTCATGGACAGGATGGCTACACCTTC.

By sample fraction, this clonotype is medium-sized (0.01 to 0.1%). The gene calls are TRBV19 and TRBJ1-4, with no clear D. Looked up from germline, CDR1 is LNHDA and CDR2 is SQIVND (reference sequence). CDR3 length: 14 amino acids. V lost 7 bases and J lost 0, with 9 bases in between. CDR3 sequence reads: CASIDGATNEKLFF. The CDR3 nucleotides are TGTGCCAGTATCGACGGGGCAACTAATGAAAAACTGTTTTTT.

Only a few counts were recorded for this clonotype. The chain recombines TRBV28 with TRBJ2-7; tentatively, D is TRBD2 (6 bases). Deletions cut 6 bases from V and 4 bases from J, with 13 bases between. This CDR3 has 13 amino acids. Germline V CDR1 and CDR2: MDHEN, SYDVKM. The CDR3 sequence: CASSPWTKYEQYF. The CDR3 DNA reads TGTGCCAGCAGCCCCTGGACTAAATACGAGCAGTACTTC.

The chain couples TRBV20-1 to TRBJ1-5; unclear D gene. Trimming removed 6 bases from V and 12 bases from J, with 18 bases in between. The germline V gene encodes CDR1 DFQATT and CDR2 SNEGSKA (reference sequence). The CDR3 has 12 amino acids. CDR3 in DNA: TGCAGTGCGAAGCGGGCCTCTGAGGGCCAGCATTTT. This gives the protein CSAKRASEGQHF.